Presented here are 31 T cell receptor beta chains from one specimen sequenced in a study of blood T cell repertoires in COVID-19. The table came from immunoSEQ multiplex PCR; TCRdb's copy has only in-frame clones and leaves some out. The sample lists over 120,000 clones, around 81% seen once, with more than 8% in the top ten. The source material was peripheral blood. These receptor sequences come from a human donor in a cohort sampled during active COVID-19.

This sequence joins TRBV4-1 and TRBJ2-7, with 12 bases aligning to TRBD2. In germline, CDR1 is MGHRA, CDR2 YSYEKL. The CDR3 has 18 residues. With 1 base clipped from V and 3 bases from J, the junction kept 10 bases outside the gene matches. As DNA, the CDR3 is TGCGCCAGCAGCCAAGCTGCTAGCGGGAGGGGTCTTTACTACGAGCAGTACTTC. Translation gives CASSQAASGRGLYYEQYF.

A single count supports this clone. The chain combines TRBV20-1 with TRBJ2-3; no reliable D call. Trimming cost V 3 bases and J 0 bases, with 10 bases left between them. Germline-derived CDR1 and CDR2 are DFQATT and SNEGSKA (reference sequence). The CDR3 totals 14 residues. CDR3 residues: CSASSRGSTDTQYF. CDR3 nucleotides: TGCAGTGCTAGTAGTCGCGGAAGCACAGATACGCAGTATTTT.

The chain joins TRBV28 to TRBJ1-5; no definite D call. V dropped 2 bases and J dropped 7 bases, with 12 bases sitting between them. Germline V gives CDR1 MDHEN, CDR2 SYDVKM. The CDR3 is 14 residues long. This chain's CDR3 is CASSLDRRRQPQHF. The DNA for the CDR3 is TGTGCCAGCAGTTTAGACCGGAGGAGGCAGCCCCAGCATTTT. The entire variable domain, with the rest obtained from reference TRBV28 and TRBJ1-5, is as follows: DVKVTQSSRYLVKRTGEKVFLECVQDMDHENMFWYRQDPGLGLRLIYFSYDVKMKEKGDIPEGYSVSREKKERFSLILESASTNQTSMYLCASSLDRRRQPQHFGDGTRLSIL.

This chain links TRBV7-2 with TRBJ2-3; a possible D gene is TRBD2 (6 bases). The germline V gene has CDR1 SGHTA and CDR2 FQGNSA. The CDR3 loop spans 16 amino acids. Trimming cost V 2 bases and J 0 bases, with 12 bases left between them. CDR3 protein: CASSLYRGLSTDTQYF. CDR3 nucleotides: TGTGCCAGCAGCTTATACCGGGGACTTAGCACAGATACGCAGTATTTT.

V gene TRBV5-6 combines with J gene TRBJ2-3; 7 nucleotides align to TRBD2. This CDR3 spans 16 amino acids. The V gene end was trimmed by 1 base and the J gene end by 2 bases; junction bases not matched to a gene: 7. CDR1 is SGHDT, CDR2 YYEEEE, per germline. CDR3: CASSLWAGEVTDTQYF. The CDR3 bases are TGTGCCAGCAGCTTGTGGGCGGGAGAAGTCACAGATACGCAGTATTTT.

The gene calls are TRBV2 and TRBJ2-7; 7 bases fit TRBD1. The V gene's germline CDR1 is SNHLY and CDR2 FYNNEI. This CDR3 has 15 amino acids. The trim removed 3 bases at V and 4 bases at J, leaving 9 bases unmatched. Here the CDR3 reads CASSDLGGAGYEQYF. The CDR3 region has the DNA TGTGCCAGCAGTGACTTAGGGGGCGCAGGGTACGAGCAGTACTTC. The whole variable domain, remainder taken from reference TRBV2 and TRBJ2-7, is EPEVTQTPSHQVTQMGQEVILRCVPISNHLYFYWYRQILGQKVEFLVSFYNNEISEKSEIFDDQFSVERPDGSNFTLKIRSTKLEDSAMYFCASSDLGGAGYEQYFGPGTRLTVT.

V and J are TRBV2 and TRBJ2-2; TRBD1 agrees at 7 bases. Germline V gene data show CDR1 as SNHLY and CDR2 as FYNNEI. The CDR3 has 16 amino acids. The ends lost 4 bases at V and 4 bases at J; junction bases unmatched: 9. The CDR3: CASSGGRGRSTGELFF. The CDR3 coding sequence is TGTGCCAGCAGTGGAGGAAGGGGGCGCAGCACCGGGGAGCTGTTTTTT. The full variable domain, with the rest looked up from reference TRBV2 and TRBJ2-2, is EPEVTQTPSHQVTQMGQEVILRCVPISNHLYFYWYRQILGQKVEFLVSFYNNEISEKSEIFDDQFSVERPDGSNFTLKIRSTKLEDSAMYFCASSGGRGRSTGELFFGEGSRLTVL.

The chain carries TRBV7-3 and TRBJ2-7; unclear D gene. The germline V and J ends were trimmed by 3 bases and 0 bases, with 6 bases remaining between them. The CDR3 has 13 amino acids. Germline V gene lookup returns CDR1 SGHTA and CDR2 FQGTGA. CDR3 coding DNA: TGTGCCAGCAGCTTGGGCAACTCCTACGAGCAGTACTTC. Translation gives CASSLGNSYEQYF.

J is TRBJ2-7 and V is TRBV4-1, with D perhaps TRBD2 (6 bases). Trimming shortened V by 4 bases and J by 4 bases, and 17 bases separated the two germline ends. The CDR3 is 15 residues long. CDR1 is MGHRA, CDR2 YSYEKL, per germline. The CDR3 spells CASSPSWGGAYEQYF. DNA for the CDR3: TGCGCCAGCAGCCCCTCATGGGGAGGTGCGTACGAGCAGTACTTC.

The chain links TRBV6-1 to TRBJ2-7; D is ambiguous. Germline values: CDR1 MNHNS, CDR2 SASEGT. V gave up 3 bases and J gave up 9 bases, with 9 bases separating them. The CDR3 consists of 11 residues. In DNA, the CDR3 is TGTGCCAGCAGTGATCAGGTTGCGCAGTACTTC. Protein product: CASSDQVAQYF.

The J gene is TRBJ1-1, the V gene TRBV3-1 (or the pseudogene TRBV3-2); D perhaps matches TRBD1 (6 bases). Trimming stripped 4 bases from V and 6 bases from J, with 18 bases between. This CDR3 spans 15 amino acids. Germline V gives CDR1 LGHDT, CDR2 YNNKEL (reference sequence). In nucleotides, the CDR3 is TGTGCCAGCAGCCCCAAAACTCAGGGGCGAGCTGAAGCTTTCTTT. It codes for CASSPKTQGRAEAFF.

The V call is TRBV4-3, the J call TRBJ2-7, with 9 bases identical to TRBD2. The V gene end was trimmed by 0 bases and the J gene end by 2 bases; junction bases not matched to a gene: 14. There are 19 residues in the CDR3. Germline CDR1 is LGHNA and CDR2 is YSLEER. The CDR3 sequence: CASSQDMPSGTAAPYEQYF. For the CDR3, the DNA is TGCGCCAGCAGCCAAGATATGCCTAGCGGGACCGCAGCCCCCTACGAGCAGTACTTC.

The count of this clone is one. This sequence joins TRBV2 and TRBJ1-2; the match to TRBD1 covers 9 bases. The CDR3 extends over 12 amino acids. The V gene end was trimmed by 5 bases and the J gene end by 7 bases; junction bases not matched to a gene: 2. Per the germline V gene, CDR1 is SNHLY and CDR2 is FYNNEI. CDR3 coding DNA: TGTGCCAGCAGTCGGGACAGGGCTGGCTACACCTTC. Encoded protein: CASSRDRAGYTF.

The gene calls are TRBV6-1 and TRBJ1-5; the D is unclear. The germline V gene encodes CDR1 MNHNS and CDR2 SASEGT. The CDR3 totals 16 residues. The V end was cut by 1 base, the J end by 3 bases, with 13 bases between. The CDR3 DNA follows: TGTGCCAGCAGTGAAGGGCGGCGTCAGTTCAATCAGCCCCAGCATTTT. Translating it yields CASSEGRRQFNQPQHF.

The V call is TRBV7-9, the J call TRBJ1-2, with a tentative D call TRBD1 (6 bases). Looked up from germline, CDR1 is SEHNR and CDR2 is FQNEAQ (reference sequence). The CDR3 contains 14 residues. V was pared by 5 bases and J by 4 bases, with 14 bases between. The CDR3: CASSLSQGFYGYTF. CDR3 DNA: TGTGCCAGCAGCCTGTCGCAGGGGTTCTATGGCTACACCTTC. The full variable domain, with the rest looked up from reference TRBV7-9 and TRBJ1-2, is DTGVSQNPRHKITKRGQNVTFRCDPISEHNRLYWYRQTLGQGPEFLTYFQNEAQLEKSRLLSDRFSAERPKGSFSTLEIQRTEQGDSAMYLCASSLSQGFYGYTFGSGTRLTVV.

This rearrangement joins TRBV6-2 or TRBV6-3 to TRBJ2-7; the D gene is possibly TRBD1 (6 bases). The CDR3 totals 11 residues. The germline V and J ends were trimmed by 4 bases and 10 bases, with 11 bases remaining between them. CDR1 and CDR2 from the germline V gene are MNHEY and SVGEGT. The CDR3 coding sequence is TGTGCCAGCAGTTTCACAGGGTCTCAGTACTTC. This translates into CASSFTGSQYF.

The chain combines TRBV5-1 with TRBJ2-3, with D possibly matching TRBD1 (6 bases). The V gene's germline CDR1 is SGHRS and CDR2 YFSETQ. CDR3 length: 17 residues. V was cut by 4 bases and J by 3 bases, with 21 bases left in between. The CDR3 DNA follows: TGCGCCAGCAGCCAGGGGAACGCGGGTCCGGGAACAGATACGCAGTATTTT. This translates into CASSQGNAGPGTDTQYF.

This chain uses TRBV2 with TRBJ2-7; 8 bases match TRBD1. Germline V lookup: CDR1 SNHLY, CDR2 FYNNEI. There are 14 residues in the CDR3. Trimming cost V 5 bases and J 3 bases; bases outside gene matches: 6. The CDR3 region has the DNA TGTGCCAGCAGTCCCCCTGGACAGGGCTACGAGCAGTACTTC. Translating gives CASSPPGQGYEQYF. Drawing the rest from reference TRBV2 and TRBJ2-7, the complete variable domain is EPEVTQTPSHQVTQMGQEVILRCVPISNHLYFYWYRQILGQKVEFLVSFYNNEISEKSEIFDDQFSVERPDGSNFTLKIRSTKLEDSAMYFCASSPPGQGYEQYFGPGTRLTVT.

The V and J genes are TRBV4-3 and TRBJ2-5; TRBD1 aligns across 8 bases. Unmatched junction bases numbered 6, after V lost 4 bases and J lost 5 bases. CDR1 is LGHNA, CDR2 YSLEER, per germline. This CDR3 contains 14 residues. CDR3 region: CASSPDGDRETQYF. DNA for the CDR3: TGCGCCAGCAGCCCAGACGGGGACAGGGAGACCCAGTACTTC.

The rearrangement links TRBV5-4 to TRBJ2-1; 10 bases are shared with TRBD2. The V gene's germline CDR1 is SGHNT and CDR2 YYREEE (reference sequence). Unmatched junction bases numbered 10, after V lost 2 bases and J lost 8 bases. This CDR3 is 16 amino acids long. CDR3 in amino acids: CASSFRLAGVFDEQFF. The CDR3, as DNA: TGTGCCAGCAGCTTCCGACTAGCGGGTGTTTTCGATGAGCAGTTCTTC. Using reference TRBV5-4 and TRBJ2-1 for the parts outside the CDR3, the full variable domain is ETGVTQSPTHLIKTRGQQVTLRCSSQSGHNTVSWYQQALGQGPQFIFQYYREEENGRGNFPPRFSGLQFPNYSSELNVNALELDDSALYLCASSFRLAGVFDEQFFGPGTRLTVL.

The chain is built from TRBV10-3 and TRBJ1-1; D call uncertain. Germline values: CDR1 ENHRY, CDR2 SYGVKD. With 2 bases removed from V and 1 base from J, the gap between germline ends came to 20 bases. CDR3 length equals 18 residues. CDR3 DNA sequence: TGTGCCATCAGTGAGAGCCCTATCGCGCGGGATCCGAACACTGAAGCTTTCTTT. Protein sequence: CAISESPIARDPNTEAFF.

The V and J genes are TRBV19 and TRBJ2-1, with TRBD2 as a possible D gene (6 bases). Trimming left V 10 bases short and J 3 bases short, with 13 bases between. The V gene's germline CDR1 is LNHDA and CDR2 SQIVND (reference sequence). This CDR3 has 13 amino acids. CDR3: CATRLGGYNEQFF. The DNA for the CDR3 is TGTGCCACGCGACTGGGGGGCTACAATGAGCAGTTCTTC.

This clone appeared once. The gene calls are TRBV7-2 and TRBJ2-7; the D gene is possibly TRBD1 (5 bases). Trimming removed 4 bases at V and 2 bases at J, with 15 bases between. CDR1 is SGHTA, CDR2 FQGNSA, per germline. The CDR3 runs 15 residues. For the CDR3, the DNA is TGTGCCAGCAGCTGGAATGCAGGGTCCCCCTACGAGCAGTACTTC. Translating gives CASSWNAGSPYEQYF.

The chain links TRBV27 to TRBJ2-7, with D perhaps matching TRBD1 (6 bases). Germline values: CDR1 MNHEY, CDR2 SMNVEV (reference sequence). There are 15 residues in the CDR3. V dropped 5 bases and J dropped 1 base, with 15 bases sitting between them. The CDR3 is CASSPPDSTSYEQYF. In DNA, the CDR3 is TGTGCCAGCAGTCCTCCGGACAGCACTTCCTACGAGCAGTACTTC.

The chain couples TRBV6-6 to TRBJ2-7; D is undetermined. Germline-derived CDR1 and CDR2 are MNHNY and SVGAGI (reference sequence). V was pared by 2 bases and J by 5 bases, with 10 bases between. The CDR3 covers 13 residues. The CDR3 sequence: CASSYPTADEQYF. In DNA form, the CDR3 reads TGTGCCAGCAGTTACCCTACTGCCGACGAGCAGTACTTC.

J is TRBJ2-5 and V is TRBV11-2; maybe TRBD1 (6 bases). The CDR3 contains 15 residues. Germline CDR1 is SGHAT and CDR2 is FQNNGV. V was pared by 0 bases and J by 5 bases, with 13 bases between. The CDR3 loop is CASSLDPTGLETQYF. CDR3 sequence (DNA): TGTGCCAGCAGCTTAGACCCTACAGGGTTGGAGACCCAGTACTTC. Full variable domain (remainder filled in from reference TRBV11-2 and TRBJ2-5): EAGVAQSPRYKIIEKRQSVAFWCNPISGHATLYWYQQILGQGPKLLIQFQNNGVVDDSQLPKDRFSAERLKGVDSTLKIQPAKLEDSAVYLCASSLDPTGLETQYFGPGTRLLVL.

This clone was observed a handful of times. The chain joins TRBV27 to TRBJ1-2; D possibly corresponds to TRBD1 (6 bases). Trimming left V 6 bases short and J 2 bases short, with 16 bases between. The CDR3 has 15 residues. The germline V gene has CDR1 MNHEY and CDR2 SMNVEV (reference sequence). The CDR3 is CASRPLGGRNYGYTF. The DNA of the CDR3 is TGTGCCAGCAGACCCCTAGGGGGTCGGAACTATGGCTACACCTTC.

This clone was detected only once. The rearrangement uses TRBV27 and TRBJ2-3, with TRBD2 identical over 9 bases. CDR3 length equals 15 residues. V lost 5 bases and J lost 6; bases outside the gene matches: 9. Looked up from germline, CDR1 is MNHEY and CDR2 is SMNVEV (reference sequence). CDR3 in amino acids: CASSDIAGVPDTQYF. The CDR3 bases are TGTGCCAGCAGTGACATAGCGGGAGTACCCGATACGCAGTATTTT.

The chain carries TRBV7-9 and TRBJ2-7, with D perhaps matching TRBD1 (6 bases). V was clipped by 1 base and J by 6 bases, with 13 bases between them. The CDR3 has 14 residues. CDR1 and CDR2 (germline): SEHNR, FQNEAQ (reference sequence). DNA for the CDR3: TGTGCCAGCAGCTTAGGAGGAAGGGGGAGCGAGCAGTACTTC. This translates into CASSLGGRGSEQYF.

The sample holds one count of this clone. The CDR3 loop is CASSLRGISGNTIYF. For the CDR3, the DNA is TGTGCCAGCAGCTTGCGGGGGATCTCTGGAAACACCATATATTTT. The chain employs TRBV5-6 and TRBJ1-3; D possibly corresponds to TRBD1 (5 bases). Germline V gene lookup returns CDR1 SGHDT and CDR2 YYEEEE. The CDR3 extends over 15 amino acids. V was shortened by 1 base and J by 0 bases, with 8 bases between the two germline ends. The full variable domain, rest sourced from reference TRBV5-6 and TRBJ1-3, is DAGVTQSPTHLIKTRGQQVTLRCSPKSGHDTVSWYQQALGQGPQFIFQYYEEEERQRGNFPDRFSGHQFPNYSSELNVNALLLGDSALYLCASSLRGISGNTIYFGEGSWLTVV.

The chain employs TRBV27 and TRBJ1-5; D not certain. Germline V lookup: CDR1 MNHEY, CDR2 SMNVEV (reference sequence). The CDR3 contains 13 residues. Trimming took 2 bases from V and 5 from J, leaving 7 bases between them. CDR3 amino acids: CASSLVGHQPQHF. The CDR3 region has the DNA TGTGCCAGCAGTTTAGTCGGTCATCAGCCCCAGCATTTT.